The next 14 T cell receptor beta chains were all read from a single sample in a study of cytomegalovirus exposure and HLA in healthy donors. TCRdb's copy holds only in-frame clones and misses some; the assay was immunoSEQ multiplex PCR. Of about 65,000 clones listed, around 92% are singletons. Specimen: PBMCs. The source of these receptors is a woman in her late teens or twenties in good health and CMV-seronegative.

This chain connects TRBV7-2 to TRBJ2-7, with a possible D match to TRBD2 (6 bases). The CDR3 sequence is 15 residues long. The germline V gene encodes CDR1 SGHTA and CDR2 FQGNSA. V was trimmed by 4 bases and J by 4 bases, leaving 17 bases between them. The CDR3 is CASSSEGGMMYEQYF. The CDR3 DNA reads TGTGCCAGCAGCTCCGAGGGCGGGATGATGTACGAGCAGTACTTC.

The V and J genes are TRBV11-2 and TRBJ1-4; the D gene is possibly TRBD1 (6 bases). V was trimmed by 4 bases and J by 6 bases, leaving 24 bases between them. Germline CDR1 and CDR2: SGHAT and FQNNGV. The CDR3 extends over 18 amino acids. CDR3 sequence reads: CASSSGRGGSLLDEKLFF. CDR3 bases: TGTGCCAGCAGCTCCGGCCGGGGGGGCAGCCTGTTGGATGAAAAACTGTTTTTT.

V and J are TRBV7-9 and TRBJ1-3; no firm D call. With 5 bases removed from V and 0 bases from J, the gap between germline ends came to 8 bases. The CDR3 totals 14 residues. The V gene's germline CDR1 is SEHNR and CDR2 FQNEAQ (reference sequence). CDR3 sequence (DNA): TGTGCCAGCAGCCGGTACAGCTCTGGAAACACCATATATTTT. Protein sequence: CASSRYSSGNTIYF.

V gene TRBV2 combines with J gene TRBJ2-3; 9 bases align to TRBD1. Per the germline V gene, CDR1 is SNHLY and CDR2 is FYNNEI. V lost 7 bases and J lost 6; bases outside the gene matches: 8. The CDR3 has 14 amino acids. The CDR3 nucleotides are TGTGCCAGCAAAGGGGACAGGGATGGGGATACGCAGTATTTT. Translating it yields CASKGDRDGDTQYF. The full variable domain, its missing parts supplied by reference TRBV2 and TRBJ2-3, is EPEVTQTPSHQVTQMGQEVILRCVPISNHLYFYWYRQILGQKVEFLVSFYNNEISEKSEIFDDQFSVERPDGSNFTLKIRSTKLEDSAMYFCASKGDRDGDTQYFGPGTRLTVL.

The chain is built from TRBV25-1 and TRBJ1-1; no clear D. Trimming cost V 7 bases and J 3 bases, with 15 bases left between them. This CDR3 has 14 residues. Looked up from germline, CDR1 is MGHDK and CDR2 is SYGVNS. The CDR3 is CASTPGKWDTEAFF. The CDR3 DNA reads as TGTGCCAGCACTCCCGGGAAGTGGGACACTGAAGCTTTCTTT. The whole variable domain, remainder taken from reference TRBV25-1 and TRBJ1-1, is EADIYQTPRYLVIGTGKKITLECSQTMGHDKMYWYQQDPGMELHLIHYSYGVNSTEKGDLSSESTVSRIRTEHFPLTLESARPSHTSQYLCASTPGKWDTEAFFGQGTRLTVV.

The genes are TRBV29-1 and TRBJ2-5, with D possibly being TRBD2 (7 bases). Trimming cost V 6 bases and J 9 bases, with 20 bases left between them. The CDR3 contains 13 residues. Germline V gene sequence: CDR1 SQVTM, CDR2 ANQGSEA. Written as DNA, the CDR3 is TGCAGCGTGGACAGTGGGGGGGACCGGGCCCAGTACTTC. Its protein product is CSVDSGGDRAQYF.

The chain joins TRBV7-3 to TRBJ2-3, with 10 nucleotides matching TRBD2. CDR1 and CDR2 from the germline V gene are SGHTA and FQGTGA. After removal of 0 bases from V and 6 bases from J, the junction contained 3 bases not matched to a gene. This CDR3 region has 15 residues. The CDR3 DNA follows: TGTGCCAGCAGCTTAACCCCTAGCGGGGGTGATACGCAGTATTTT. This gives the protein CASSLTPSGGDTQYF. Full variable domain (outside the CDR3, taken from reference TRBV7-3 and TRBJ2-3): GAGVSQTPSNKVTEKGKYVELRCDPISGHTALYWYRQSLGQGPEFLIYFQGTGAADDSGLPNDRFFAVRPEGSVSTLKIQRTERGDSAVYLCASSLTPSGGDTQYFGPGTRLTVL.

CDR3 nucleotides: TGTGCCAGCAGCCCCGGCCAGGGGACGGGTGAAAAACTGTTTTTT. Protein product: CASSPGQGTGEKLFF. The gene calls are TRBV2 and TRBJ1-4, with D perhaps matching TRBD1 (6 bases). The germline gives CDR1 SNHLY, CDR2 FYNNEI. The V end lost 6 bases, the J end lost 7 bases, and 18 bases lay between the germline ends. The CDR3 runs 15 residues.

The chain combines TRBV11-2 with TRBJ2-1; 10 nucleotides agree with TRBD2. CDR1 SGHAT and CDR2 FQNNGV come from the germline V gene. The CDR3 contains 14 residues. V lost 2 bases, J lost 7 bases, and 2 bases stayed unmatched. CDR3 coding DNA: TGTGCCAGCAGCTTACTAGCGGGGGAGAATGAGCAGTTCTTC. Amino acids: CASSLLAGENEQFF.

This chain uses TRBV11-3 with TRBJ1-2, with D possibly TRBD1 on 6 matching bases. V was pared by 2 bases and J by 7 bases, with 20 bases between. Per the germline V gene, CDR1 is SGHNT and CDR2 is YENEEA. This CDR3 is 16 amino acids long. The CDR3 coding sequence is TGTGCCAGCAGCTTACAAGGGACATCCCAGGCCGGTGGCTACACCTTC. This encodes CASSLQGTSQAGGYTF.

V is TRBV14 and J is TRBJ2-2; D unclear. This CDR3 has 13 residues. V gave up 4 bases and J gave up 4 bases, with 7 bases separating them. Germline-derived CDR1 and CDR2 are SGHDN and FVKESK. CDR3 residues: CASSRTVTGELFF. The CDR3 DNA sequence: TGTGCCAGCAGCCGAACAGTCACCGGGGAGCTGTTTTTT.

The sample holds one count of this clone. The chain recombines TRBV2 with TRBJ1-5; D may be TRBD1 (5 bases). Germline CDR1 reads SNHLY; CDR2 reads FYNNEI. The CDR3 extends over 13 amino acids. With 8 bases removed from V and 3 bases from J, the gap between germline ends came to 11 bases. CDR3 in amino acids: CASSGGYNQPQHF. The CDR3 DNA reads TGTGCCAGCTCGGGGGGATACAATCAGCCCCAGCATTTT.

This clone was recorded once. The chain carries TRBV5-1 and TRBJ2-5, with 8 bases aligning to TRBD1. The V gene's germline CDR1 is SGHRS and CDR2 YFSETQ. The CDR3 covers 23 residues. Trimming removed 4 bases from V and 0 bases from J; junction bases left unmatched: 29. The CDR3 protein is CASSHDRSGPGTGLKTYQETQYF. The CDR3 bases are TGCGCCAGCAGCCACGACAGATCCGGTCCCGGGACAGGACTCAAAACGTACCAAGAGACCCAGTACTTC.

This clone was detected once. V usage is TRBV30 and J usage is TRBJ2-3; the D gene is possibly TRBD2 (5 bases). V was pared by 2 bases and J by 1 base, with 16 bases between. Germline V lookup: CDR1 GTSNPN, CDR2 SVGIG (reference sequence). The CDR3 totals 16 residues. CDR3 sequence: CAWSIRRRWGTDTQYF. In DNA, the CDR3 is TGTGCCTGGAGTATAAGGCGGAGGTGGGGCACAGATACGCAGTATTTT.